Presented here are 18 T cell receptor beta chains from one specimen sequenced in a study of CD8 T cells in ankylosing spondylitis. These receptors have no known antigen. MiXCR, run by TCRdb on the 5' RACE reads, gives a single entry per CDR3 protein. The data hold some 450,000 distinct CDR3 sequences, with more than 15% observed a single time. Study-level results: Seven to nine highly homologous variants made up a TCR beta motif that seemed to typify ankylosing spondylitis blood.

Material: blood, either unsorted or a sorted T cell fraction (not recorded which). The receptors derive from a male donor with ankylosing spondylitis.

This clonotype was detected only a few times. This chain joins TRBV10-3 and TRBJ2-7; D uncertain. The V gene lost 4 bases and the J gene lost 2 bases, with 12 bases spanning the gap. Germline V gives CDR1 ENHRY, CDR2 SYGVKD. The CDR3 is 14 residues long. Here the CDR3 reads CAISAHLETYEQYF. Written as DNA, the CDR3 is TGTGCCATCAGTGCTCACCTCGAGACCTACGAGCAGTACTTC.

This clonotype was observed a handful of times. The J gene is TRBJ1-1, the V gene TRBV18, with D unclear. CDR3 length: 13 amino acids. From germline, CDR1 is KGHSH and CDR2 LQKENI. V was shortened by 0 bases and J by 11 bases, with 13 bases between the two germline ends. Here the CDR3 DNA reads TGTGCCAGCTCACCACCCTTTTGGGAGAAGGCTTTCTTT. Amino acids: CASSPPFWEKAFF.

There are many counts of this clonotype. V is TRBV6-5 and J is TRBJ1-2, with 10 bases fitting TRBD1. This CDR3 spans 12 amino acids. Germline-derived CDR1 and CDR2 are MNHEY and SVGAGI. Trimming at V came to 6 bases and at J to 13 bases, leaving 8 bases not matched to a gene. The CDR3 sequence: CASRTGTGEITF. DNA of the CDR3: TGTGCCAGCAGAACCGGGACAGGGGAAATCACCTTC.

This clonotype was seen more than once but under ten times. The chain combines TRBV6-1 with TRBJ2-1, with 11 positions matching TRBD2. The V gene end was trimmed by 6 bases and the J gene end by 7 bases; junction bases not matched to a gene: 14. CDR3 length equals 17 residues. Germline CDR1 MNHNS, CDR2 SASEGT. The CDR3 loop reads CASSPVVISGRANEQFF. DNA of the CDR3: TGTGCCAGCAGCCCCGTCGTAATTAGCGGGAGGGCAAATGAGCAGTTCTTC.

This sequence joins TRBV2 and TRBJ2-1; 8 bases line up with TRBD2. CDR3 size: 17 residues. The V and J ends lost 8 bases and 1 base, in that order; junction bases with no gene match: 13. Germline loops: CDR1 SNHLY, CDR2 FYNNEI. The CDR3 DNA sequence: TGTGCCAGCTCAAGAGGGCGGGGGACTAGTTCCTACAATGAGCAGTTCTTC. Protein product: CASSRGRGTSSYNEQFF.

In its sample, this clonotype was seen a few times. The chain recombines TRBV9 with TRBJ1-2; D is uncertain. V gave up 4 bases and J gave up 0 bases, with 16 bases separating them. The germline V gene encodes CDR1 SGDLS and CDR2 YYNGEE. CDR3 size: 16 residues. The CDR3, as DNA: TGTGCCAGCAGCCCCCAAGTGGGGAATTCTAACTATGGCTACACCTTC. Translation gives CASSPQVGNSNYGYTF.

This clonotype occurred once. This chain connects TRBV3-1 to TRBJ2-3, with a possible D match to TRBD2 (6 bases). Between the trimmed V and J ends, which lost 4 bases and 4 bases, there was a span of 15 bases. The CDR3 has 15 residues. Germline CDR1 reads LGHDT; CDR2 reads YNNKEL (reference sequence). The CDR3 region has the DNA TGTGCCAGCAGCCCCCAACTAGCAGAGGCAGATACGCAGTATTTT. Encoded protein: CASSPQLAEADTQYF.

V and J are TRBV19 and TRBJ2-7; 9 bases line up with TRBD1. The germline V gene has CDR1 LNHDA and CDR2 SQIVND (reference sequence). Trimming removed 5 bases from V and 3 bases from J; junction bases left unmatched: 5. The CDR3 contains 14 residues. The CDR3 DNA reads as TGTGCCAGTAGTTCGACAGGGGGGGACTACGAGCAGTACTTC. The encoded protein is CASSSTGGDYEQYF. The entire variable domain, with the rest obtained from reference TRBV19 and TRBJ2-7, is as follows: DGGITQSPKYLFRKEGQNVTLSCEQNLNHDAMYWYRQDPGQGLRLIYYSQIVNDFQKGDIAEGYSVSREKKESFPLTVTSAQKNPTAFYLCASSSTGGDYEQYFGPGTRLTVT.

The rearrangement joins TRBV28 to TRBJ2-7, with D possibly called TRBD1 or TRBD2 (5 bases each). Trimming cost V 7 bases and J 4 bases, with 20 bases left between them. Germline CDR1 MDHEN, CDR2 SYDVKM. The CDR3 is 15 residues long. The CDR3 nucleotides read TGTGCCAGCAAAACCCCCGGGACCGGACGGTACGAGCAGTACTTC. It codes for CASKTPGTGRYEQYF.

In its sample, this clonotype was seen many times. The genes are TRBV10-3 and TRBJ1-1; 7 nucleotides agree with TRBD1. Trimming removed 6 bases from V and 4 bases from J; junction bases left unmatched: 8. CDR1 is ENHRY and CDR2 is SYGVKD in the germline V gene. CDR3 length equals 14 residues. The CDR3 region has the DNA TGTGCCATCAGGGAAGACAGGGACGGCACTGAAGCTTTCTTT. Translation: CAIREDRDGTEAFF.

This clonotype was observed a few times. Written as DNA, the CDR3 is TGTGCCAGCAGATCGGACGCAGCTGGAAACACCATATATTTT. Translation gives CASRSDAAGNTIYF. This sequence joins TRBV6-1 and TRBJ1-3; the D is unclear. This CDR3 is built from 14 residues. Germline V gene lookup returns CDR1 MNHNS and CDR2 SASEGT. The V end was cut by 6 bases, the J end by 2 bases, with 11 bases between.

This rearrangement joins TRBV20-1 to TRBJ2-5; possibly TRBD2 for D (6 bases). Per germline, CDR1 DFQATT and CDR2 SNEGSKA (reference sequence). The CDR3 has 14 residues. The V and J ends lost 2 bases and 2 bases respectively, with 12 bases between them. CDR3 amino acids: CSARRLASQETQYF. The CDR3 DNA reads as TGCAGTGCTAGACGCCTAGCGTCACAAGAGACCCAGTACTTC.

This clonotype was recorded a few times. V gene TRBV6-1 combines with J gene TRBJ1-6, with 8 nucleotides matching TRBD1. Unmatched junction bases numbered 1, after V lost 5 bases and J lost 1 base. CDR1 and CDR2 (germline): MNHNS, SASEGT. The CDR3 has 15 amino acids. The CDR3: CASSRQGSYNSPLHF. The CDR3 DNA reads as TGTGCCAGCAGTCGACAGGGGTCCTATAATTCACCCCTCCACTTT.

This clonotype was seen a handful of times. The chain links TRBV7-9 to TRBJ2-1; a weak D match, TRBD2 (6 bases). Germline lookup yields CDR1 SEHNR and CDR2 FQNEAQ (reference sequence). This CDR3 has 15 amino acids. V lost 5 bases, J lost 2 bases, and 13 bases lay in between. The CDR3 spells CASSLSGSTYNEQFF. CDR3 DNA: TGTGCCAGCAGCCTTAGCGGAAGCACCTACAATGAGCAGTTCTTC.

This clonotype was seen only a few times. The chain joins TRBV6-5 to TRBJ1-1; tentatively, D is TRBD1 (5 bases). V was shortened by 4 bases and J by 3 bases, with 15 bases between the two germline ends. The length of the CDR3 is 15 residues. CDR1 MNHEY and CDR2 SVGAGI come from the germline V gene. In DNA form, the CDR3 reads TGTGCCAGCAGTTCGCGACGGCGGGACTACACTGAAGCTTTCTTT. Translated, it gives CASSSRRRDYTEAFF.

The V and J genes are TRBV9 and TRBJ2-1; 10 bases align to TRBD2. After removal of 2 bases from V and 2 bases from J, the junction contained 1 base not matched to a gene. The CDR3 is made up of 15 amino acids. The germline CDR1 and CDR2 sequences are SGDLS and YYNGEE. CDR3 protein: CASSVSGGPYNEQFF. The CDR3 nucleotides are TGTGCCAGCAGCGTTAGCGGGGGGCCCTACAATGAGCAGTTCTTC.

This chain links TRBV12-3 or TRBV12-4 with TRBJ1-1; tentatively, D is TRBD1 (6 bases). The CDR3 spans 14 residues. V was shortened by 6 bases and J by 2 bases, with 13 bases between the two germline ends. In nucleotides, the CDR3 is TGTGCCAGCAGGATTTCAGGGGCTAACACTGAAGCTTTCTTT. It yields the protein CASRISGANTEAFF.

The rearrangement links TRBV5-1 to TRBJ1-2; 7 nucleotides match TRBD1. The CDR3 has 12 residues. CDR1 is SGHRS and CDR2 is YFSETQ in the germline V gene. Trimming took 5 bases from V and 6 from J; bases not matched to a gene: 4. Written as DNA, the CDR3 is TGCGCCAGCAGACTCGGACAGGATGGCTACACCTTC. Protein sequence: CASRLGQDGYTF.